What follows are 28 T cell receptor beta chains derived from one specimen sequenced in a study of blood T cell repertoires in COVID-19. Data came from immunoSEQ multiplex PCR; TCRdb stores just in-frame clones and leaves some out. The sample records about 140,000 clones, around four fifths being singletons. The sample taken for sequencing was peripheral blood. These receptor sequences come from a woman over 75 with acute or convalescent COVID-19.

The CDR3 DNA sequence: TGTGCCAGCAGTTTATATAATTGGGACAGCCGAAATTCACCCCTCCACTTT. This gives the protein CASSLYNWDSRNSPLHF. The chain employs TRBV28 and TRBJ1-6; 7 bases align to TRBD1. Germline CDR1 and CDR2: MDHEN and SYDVKM. The J segment lost 7 bases and the V segment lost 1 base, leaving 10 bases of the junction unmatched. This CDR3 is 17 amino acids long.

CDR3 protein: CASSPGGKGAGNTIYF. CDR3 DNA sequence: TGTGCCAGCAGTCCCGGAGGGAAGGGTGCAGGAAACACCATATATTTT. J is TRBJ1-3 and V is TRBV6-6; D is unclear. V shed 5 bases and J shed 4 bases, with 18 bases lying between them. The CDR3 runs 16 residues. Germline V gene sequence: CDR1 MNHNY, CDR2 SVGAGI (reference sequence).

The chain has TRBV5-1 and TRBJ1-6; D remains unclear. Looked up from germline, CDR1 is SGHRS and CDR2 is YFSETQ. Trimming took off 5 bases at V and 9 bases at J, with 15 bases between the two ends. This CDR3 is 14 amino acids long. The DNA for the CDR3 is TGCGCCAGCAGTGAAGGGAGTTCGGGTTCACCCCTCCACTTT. It yields the protein CASSEGSSGSPLHF.

The chain couples TRBV2 to TRBJ2-2; tentative D call: TRBD2 (7 bases). The CDR3 loop spans 15 amino acids. V was clipped by 7 bases and J by 7 bases, with 19 bases between them. The V gene's germline CDR1 is SNHLY and CDR2 FYNNEI. CDR3 protein: CASTPKGGGVGELFF. The CDR3 nucleotides are TGTGCCAGCACCCCGAAGGGGGGAGGGGTCGGGGAGCTGTTTTTT.

This chain links TRBV11-2 with TRBJ2-4; D is unclear. Germline CDR1 SGHAT, CDR2 FQNNGV. Trimming took 3 bases from V and 0 from J, leaving 9 bases between them. The CDR3 is 15 amino acids. The chain's CDR3 is CASSFLGLAKNIQYF. DNA for the CDR3: TGTGCCAGCAGCTTCCTTGGGCTAGCCAAAAACATTCAGTACTTC.

The chain combines TRBV21-1 with TRBJ1-2; the table's D call of TRBD1 was not tested on the DNA. TRBV21-1 is listed as a pseudogene. The CDR3 length is 17 residues. CDR3: CASSKVLPGQGKDGYTF. In nucleotides, the CDR3 is TGTGCCAGCAGCAAAGTTCTCCCGGGACAGGGAAAAGATGGCTACACCTTC.

The rearrangement joins TRBV5-6 to TRBJ2-5; weak D call: TRBD2 (6 bases). The V end lost 4 bases, the J end lost 5 bases, and 18 bases lay between the germline ends. The germline CDR1 and CDR2 sequences are SGHDT and YYEEEE. This CDR3 region has 15 residues. CDR3 sequence: CASSPGIDRGETQYF. The CDR3 region has the DNA TGTGCCAGCAGCCCAGGGATAGATCGGGGGGAGACCCAGTACTTC.

The chain uses TRBV5-1 and TRBJ2-3, with TRBD1 matching over 9 bases. The CDR3 has 14 amino acids. CDR1 and CDR2 from the germline V gene are SGHRS and YFSETQ. The junction had 9 bases not matched to a gene; V was cut back by 5 bases and J by 8 bases. This chain's CDR3 is CASRWDRVTATQYF. CDR3 DNA: TGCGCCAGCAGGTGGGACAGGGTTACGGCTACGCAGTATTTT.

V and J are TRBV27 and TRBJ2-7, with 7 bases fitting TRBD1. CDR1 and CDR2 from the germline V gene are MNHEY and SMNVEV (reference sequence). V lost 4 bases to trimming and J lost 5 bases; unmatched junction nucleotides: 5. CDR3 length: 13 residues. In nucleotides, the CDR3 is TGTGCCAGCAGTTACAGGGGACCCCACGAGCAGTACTTC. Translating it yields CASSYRGPHEQYF.

The chain combines TRBV19 with TRBJ1-1; perhaps TRBD1 as D (5 bases). Trimming shortened V by 5 bases and J by 6 bases, and 10 bases separated the two germline ends. The CDR3 extends over 12 amino acids. CDR1 is LNHDA, CDR2 SQIVND, per germline (reference sequence). The CDR3 nucleotides are TGTGCCAGTAGTCGGGGGGTTGCTGAAGCTTTCTTT. This gives the protein CASSRGVAEAFF.

The chain links TRBV30 to TRBJ2-6; no firm D call. Germline values: CDR1 GTSNPN, CDR2 SVGIG (reference sequence). This CDR3 has 13 amino acids. V was cut by 5 bases and J by 4 bases, with 9 bases left in between. CDR3 in amino acids: CAWGNSGANVLTF. CDR3 coding DNA: TGTGCCTGGGGTAACTCGGGGGCCAACGTCCTGACTTTC. The variable domain in full, completed from reference TRBV30 and TRBJ2-6, reads SQTIHQWPATLVQPVGSPLSLECTVEGTSNPNLYWYRQAAGRGLQLLFYSVGIGQISSEVPQNLSASRPQDRQFILSSKKLLLSDSGFYLCAWGNSGANVLTFGAGSRLTVL.

The J gene is TRBJ2-7, the V gene TRBV28, with a tentative D call TRBD2 (5 bases). Per germline, CDR1 MDHEN and CDR2 SYDVKM. This CDR3 spans 14 amino acids. V dropped 3 bases and J dropped 2 bases, with 11 bases sitting between them. The CDR3 DNA reads TGTGCCAGCAGTTTGGATGCGGGCACCTACGAGCAGTACTTC. Its translation: CASSLDAGTYEQYF.

The V and J genes are TRBV7-3 and TRBJ2-1; D is perhaps TRBD2 (6 bases). In germline, CDR1 is SGHTA, CDR2 FQGTGA. The ends were cut back, 5 bases at V and 3 bases at J, with 14 bases in the middle. The CDR3 covers 15 residues. CDR3 in amino acids: CASSPLAGIYNEQFF. CDR3 coding DNA: TGTGCCAGCAGCCCCCTTGCGGGGATCTACAATGAGCAGTTCTTC.

The gene calls are TRBV4-1 and TRBJ2-4, with 9 bases that match TRBD2. J gave up 0 bases and V 3 bases, and 3 bases lay outside the gene matches. This CDR3 contains 16 residues. Germline CDR1 reads MGHRA; CDR2 reads YSYEKL. The CDR3 sequence: CASSHLAGVAKNIQYF. In DNA, the CDR3 is TGCGCCAGCAGCCATTTAGCGGGAGTAGCCAAAAACATTCAGTACTTC.

The gene calls are TRBV21-1 and TRBJ2-5; whether TRBD1, the table's D call, matches the DNA was not checked. TRBV21-1 is a recognized pseudogene. This CDR3 has 12 amino acids. The CDR3 sequence is CASKGQQETQYF. As DNA, the CDR3 is TGTGCCAGCAAGGGACAGCAAGAGACCCAGTACTTC.

The chain carries TRBV18 and TRBJ1-1; D possibly corresponds to TRBD1 (6 bases). Trimming removed 6 bases at V and 4 bases at J, with 15 bases between. This CDR3 contains 14 residues. The germline V gene encodes CDR1 KGHSH and CDR2 LQKENI. The CDR3 protein is CASSPQGQSTEAFF. The CDR3 DNA reads as TGTGCCAGCTCCCCGCAAGGACAGAGCACTGAAGCTTTCTTT.

The chain employs TRBV19 and TRBJ2-3, with D unresolved. V lost 4 bases and J 5 bases, leaving 7 bases between the germline ends. This CDR3 spans 12 amino acids. In germline, CDR1 is LNHDA, CDR2 SQIVND (reference sequence). The DNA for the CDR3 is TGTGCCAGTAGTACCCGAGTAGATACGCAGTATTTT. Its translation: CASSTRVDTQYF.

The gene calls are TRBV5-4 and TRBJ2-1, with D perhaps matching TRBD2 (5 bases). V lost 4 bases and J lost 3, with 14 bases in between. CDR3 length equals 15 residues. The V gene's germline CDR1 is SGHNT and CDR2 YYREEE (reference sequence). The CDR3 here is CASSPISVSYNEQFF. CDR3 sequence (DNA): TGTGCCAGCAGCCCTATTAGCGTAAGCTACAATGAGCAGTTCTTC.

In its sample, this clone was seen once. The V call is TRBV7-2, the J call TRBJ2-7; 8 nucleotides align to TRBD2. The CDR3 length is 17 residues. Unmatched junction bases numbered 12, after V lost 4 bases and J lost 1 base. CDR1 is SGHTA and CDR2 is FQGNSA in the germline V gene. Written as DNA, the CDR3 is TGTGCCAGCAGCTCAGTACGGACTAGCACTTTGTCCTACGAGCAGTACTTC. As protein: CASSSVRTSTLSYEQYF. Full variable domain (rest looked up from reference TRBV7-2 and TRBJ2-7): GAGVSQSPSNKVTEKGKDVELRCDPISGHTALYWYRQSLGQGLEFLIYFQGNSAPDKSGLPSDRFSAERTGGSVSTLTIQRTQQEDSAVYLCASSSVRTSTLSYEQYFGPGTRLTVT.

CDR3 loop: CASSFVQGLTDTQYF. The CDR3 DNA follows: TGTGCCAGCAGTTTTGTACAGGGGCTCACAGATACGCAGTATTTT. The chain is built from TRBV28 and TRBJ2-3; 7 bases fit TRBD1. The germline V gene encodes CDR1 MDHEN and CDR2 SYDVKM. Unmatched junction bases numbered 5, after V lost 3 bases and J lost 2 bases. The CDR3 length is 15 residues. Drawing the rest from reference TRBV28 and TRBJ2-3, the complete variable domain is DVKVTQSSRYLVKRTGEKVFLECVQDMDHENMFWYRQDPGLGLRLIYFSYDVKMKEKGDIPEGYSVSREKKERFSLILESASTNQTSMYLCASSFVQGLTDTQYFGPGTRLTVL.

Details on this clone: The junction and the germline gene differ at one end; a read error may be behind it. J is TRBJ2-7 and V is TRBV4-2; 13 bases fit TRBD2. The CDR3 has 15 residues. The V gene's germline CDR1 is LGHNA and CDR2 YNFKEQ. CDR3 sequence: CASSQDGGTSGTEHF. The CDR3 nucleotides read TGTGCCAGCAGCCAAGATGGCGGGACTAGCGGGACGGAGCACTTC.

CDR3 amino acids: CASSQVGGGGGELFF. DNA for the CDR3: TGCGCCAGCAGCCAAGTCGGGGGGGGCGGCGGGGAGCTGTTTTTT. The chain uses TRBV4-1 and TRBJ2-2; 8 positions agree with TRBD2. The germline V gene has CDR1 MGHRA and CDR2 YSYEKL. This CDR3 contains 15 residues. V lost 1 base and J lost 7; bases outside the gene matches: 5.

The CDR3 DNA reads TGTGCCAGCAGCCCCAATTCCGGTTTCGAGCAGTACTTC. Its translation is CASSPNSGFEQYF. The rearrangement uses TRBV7-3 and TRBJ2-7; D is undetermined. V shed 5 bases and J shed 6 bases, with 14 bases lying between them. The CDR3 sequence is 13 residues long. The V gene's germline CDR1 is SGHTA and CDR2 FQGTGA.

The genes are TRBV19 and TRBJ1-2; 8 bases fit TRBD1. The CDR3 loop spans 14 amino acids. The junction had 7 bases not matched to a gene; V was cut back by 3 bases and J by 7 bases. Per germline, CDR1 LNHDA and CDR2 SQIVND (reference sequence). In DNA, the CDR3 is TGTGCCAGTAGTATTTTTCAGGGGGCGCTTGGCTACACCTTC. Translated: CASSIFQGALGYTF.

The chain employs TRBV7-8 and TRBJ1-2, with TRBD1 identical over 7 bases. V gave up 6 bases and J gave up 0 bases; unmatched junction bases: 7. CDR1 and CDR2 (germline): SGHVS, FQNEAQ. This CDR3 has 15 residues. The CDR3 DNA reads TGTGCCAGCAGTCCCCGGGACAGATCTAACTATGGCTACACCTTC. Amino acid sequence: CASSPRDRSNYGYTF.

The chain employs TRBV6-1 and TRBJ1-4; D is possibly TRBD1 (6 bases). Germline assignment: CDR1 MNHNS and CDR2 SASEGT. Trimming removed 3 bases at V and 0 bases at J, with 11 bases between. The CDR3 runs to 16 residues. The CDR3 coding sequence is TGTGCCAGCAGTGACCGAGGGACATCAACTAATGAAAAACTGTTTTTT. Protein: CASSDRGTSTNEKLFF.

This clone was found a few times. The J gene is TRBJ2-7, the V gene TRBV3-1 (or the pseudogene TRBV3-2), with a possible D match to TRBD1 (6 bases). Between the trimmed V and J ends, which lost 1 base and 0 bases, there was a span of 10 bases. The CDR3 extends over 15 amino acids. The germline CDR1 and CDR2 sequences are LGHDT and YNNKEL (reference sequence). CDR3 amino acids: CASSQGRTASYEQYF. The CDR3 region has the DNA TGTGCCAGCAGCCAAGGTAGGACAGCCTCCTACGAGCAGTACTTC.

A single count supports this clone. CDR3 nucleotides: TGTGCCAGCAGTCCACAGGGCGCTGAAGCTTTCTTT. This codes for CASSPQGAEAFF. V and J are TRBV2 and TRBJ1-1, with D perhaps matching TRBD1 (6 bases). This CDR3 is built from 12 residues. V lost 5 bases and J lost 6, with 10 bases in between. Germline values: CDR1 SNHLY, CDR2 FYNNEI.